These 32 T cell receptor beta chains originate from one sample sequenced in a study of T cells in Graves' hyperthyroidism and ophthalmopathy. Amplified TCR beta CDR3 regions derived from RNA transcripts. The study used the HTBI primer set for a first-round RT-PCR of the TCR CDR3. TCRdb reanalysed the multiplex PCR reads using MiXCR and keeps one entry per CDR3 protein. The sample includes about 710,000 distinct CDR3 sequences, 16% of them seen just once. Sequenced: blood. The receptor source for this set is a young man with Graves' hyperthyroidism.

This clonotype turned up a few times. The chain is built from TRBV6-1 and TRBJ2-3; 12 bases agree with TRBD1. J lost 6 bases, V lost 4 bases, and 5 bases had no gene match. The CDR3 runs 15 residues. The V gene's germline CDR1 is MNHNS and CDR2 SASEGT. CDR3 region: CASSVRDRGRDTQYF. CDR3 nucleotides: TGTGCCAGCAGTGTCAGGGACAGGGGGCGGGATACGCAGTATTTT.

This clonotype was picked up a small number of times. At one end, the junction sequence differs from germline, possibly due to a read error. This chain links TRBV7-2 with TRBJ1-1, with 7 bases fitting TRBD1. This CDR3 contains 14 residues. Germline V CDR1 and CDR2: SGHTA, FQGNSA. The CDR3 DNA follows: TGTGCCAGCAGATTAGACAGGGAGAACACTGAAGCTTTCTTT. It codes for CASRLDRENTEAFF.

This clonotype came up once. A much larger clone is a single base away; this may be a read error. This sequence joins TRBV2 and TRBJ2-2, with TRBD2 as a possible D gene (5 bases). The CDR3 totals 13 residues. Between the trimmed V and J ends, which lost 8 bases and 7 bases, there was a span of 14 bases. CDR1 is SNHLY, CDR2 FYNNEI, per germline. The CDR3 region has the DNA TGTGCCAGCCCGGACTCTCTTAACGGGGAGCTGTTTTTT. Its protein is CASPDSLNGELFF.

The chain uses TRBV4-2 and TRBJ2-1; 9 bases match TRBD2. V gave up 1 base and J gave up 4 bases; unmatched junction bases: 2. Looked up from germline, CDR1 is LGHNA and CDR2 is YNFKEQ. The CDR3 loop spans 15 amino acids. The CDR3 region is CASSQGTSVYNEQFF. In nucleotides, the CDR3 is TGTGCCAGCAGCCAAGGGACTAGCGTGTACAATGAGCAGTTCTTC.

The V and J genes are TRBV7-9 and TRBJ1-4; D is ambiguous. The germline CDR1 and CDR2 sequences are SEHNR and FQNEAQ (reference sequence). CDR3 length: 15 amino acids. Trimming removed 5 bases from V and 5 bases from J, with 15 bases in between. Written as DNA, the CDR3 is TGTGCCAGCAGCCGAGGAGAGGCGGGAAATGAAAAACTGTTTTTT. Its protein is CASSRGEAGNEKLFF. The variable domain in full, completed from reference TRBV7-9 and TRBJ1-4, reads DTGVSQNPRHKITKRGQNVTFRCDPISEHNRLYWYRQTLGQGPEFLTYFQNEAQLEKSRLLSDRFSAERPKGSFSTLEIQRTEQGDSAMYLCASSRGEAGNEKLFFGSGTQLSVL.

This chain links TRBV11-3 with TRBJ2-7; 10 nucleotides agree with TRBD2. The V gene end was trimmed by 5 bases and the J gene end by 3 bases; junction bases not matched to a gene: 7. The CDR3 is 15 amino acids. CDR1 is SGHNT and CDR2 is YENEEA in the germline V gene. The CDR3 protein is CASSLAGLAVYEQYF. The CDR3 nucleotides are TGTGCCAGCAGCCTAGCCGGACTAGCGGTCTACGAGCAGTACTTC.

In this sample, this clonotype turned up many times. The rearrangement links TRBV20-1 to TRBJ2-3, with D tentatively TRBD2 (6 bases). V was trimmed by 4 bases and J by 5 bases, leaving 19 bases between them. Germline V gene lookup returns CDR1 DFQATT and CDR2 SNEGSKA (reference sequence). The CDR3 sequence is 15 residues long. CDR3 DNA sequence: TGCAGTGCTACCCCCATGGTGGAGGGAGGAGATACGCAGTATTTT. Encoded protein: CSATPMVEGGDTQYF.

This chain links TRBV4-1 with TRBJ1-4, with a possible D match to TRBD1 (6 bases). Trimming took 2 bases from V and 6 from J, leaving 19 bases between them. The CDR3 loop spans 17 amino acids. CDR1 is MGHRA and CDR2 is YSYEKL in the germline V gene. The CDR3 reads CASSQTQYRVSDEKLFF. In DNA, the CDR3 is TGCGCCAGCAGCCAAACGCAGTACAGGGTTTCGGATGAAAAACTGTTTTTT.

The chain is built from TRBV7-9 and TRBJ1-2; D might be TRBD1 (6 bases). This CDR3 has 14 amino acids. Trimming removed 5 bases from V and 3 bases from J, with 13 bases in between. CDR1 and CDR2 from the germline V gene are SEHNR and FQNEAQ (reference sequence). As DNA, the CDR3 is TGTGCCAGCAGCCTCAGGGGCTCGGACTATGGCTACACCTTC. Residues: CASSLRGSDYGYTF.

This clonotype occurred many times. The rearrangement links TRBV28 to TRBJ1-5; D unresolved. Deletions cut 10 bases from V and 7 bases from J, with 26 bases between. The CDR3 length is 16 residues. Per the germline V gene, CDR1 is MDHEN and CDR2 is SYDVKM. The CDR3 bases are TGTGCCACGAACGGGGTTTCAGGAGCTTCATGGCAGCCCCAGCATTTT. It encodes CATNGVSGASWQPQHF. The full variable domain, its missing parts supplied by reference TRBV28 and TRBJ1-5, is DVKVTQSSRYLVKRTGEKVFLECVQDMDHENMFWYRQDPGLGLRLIYFSYDVKMKEKGDIPEGYSVSREKKERFSLILESASTNQTSMYLCATNGVSGASWQPQHFGDGTRLSIL.

This clonotype occurred many times. The chain carries TRBV5-4 and TRBJ1-1, with D unclear. Germline V gene data show CDR1 as SGHNT and CDR2 as YYREEE (reference sequence). The ends were cut back, 5 bases at V and 4 bases at J, with 9 bases in the middle. This CDR3 is 12 amino acids long. Here the CDR3 DNA reads TGTGCCAGCAGTGGGGTCGGCACTGAAGCTTTCTTT. It specifies CASSGVGTEAFF.

This clonotype came up a few times. The chain joins TRBV29-1 to TRBJ1-2, with D unclear. V lost 7 bases, J lost 0 bases, and 18 bases lay in between. Germline CDR1 SQVTM, CDR2 ANQGSEA. This CDR3 has 15 amino acids. CDR3 DNA: TGCAGCGGTAACCTAGACGGACCTACTAACTATGGCTACACCTTC. Encoded protein: CSGNLDGPTNYGYTF.

The V call is TRBV10-3, the J call TRBJ1-2; TRBD1 agrees at 7 bases. Germline CDR1 is ENHRY and CDR2 is SYGVKD. CDR3 length equals 15 residues. V was clipped by 5 bases and J by 7 bases; unmatched bases: 13. CDR3 sequence: CAISWPGTVTSGYTF. Written as DNA, the CDR3 is TGTGCCATCAGTTGGCCCGGGACAGTTACGTCTGGCTACACCTTC.

V and J are TRBV9 and TRBJ2-1; TRBD1 aligns across 10 bases. CDR1 and CDR2 (germline): SGDLS, YYNGEE. The CDR3 runs to 16 residues. With 3 bases clipped from V and 6 bases from J, the junction kept 9 bases outside the gene matches. The CDR3 loop reads CASSGDSRTGGNEQFF. In DNA, the CDR3 is TGTGCCAGCAGCGGGGATTCCCGGACAGGGGGCAATGAGCAGTTCTTC.

On this clonotype itself: This could be a read error, since a much larger clone is one nucleotide away. This chain connects TRBV11-3 to TRBJ2-5, with D possibly matching TRBD2 (6 bases). CDR1 and CDR2 from the germline V gene are SGHNT and YENEEA. This CDR3 contains 14 residues. The CDR3 spells CASSLIARGEAQYF. The CDR3 DNA is TGTGCCAGCAGCTTAATCGCGCGGGGAGAGGCCCAGTACTTC.

This clonotype was observed at least ten times. The chain combines TRBV25-1 with TRBJ1-1, with D perhaps matching TRBD1 (5 bases). The germline V gene has CDR1 MGHDK and CDR2 SYGVNS. The CDR3 spans 15 residues. Trimming took 3 bases from V and 2 from J, leaving 13 bases between them. CDR3 region: CASSDPADSNTEAFF. The CDR3, as DNA: TGTGCCAGCAGTGATCCCGCCGACAGTAACACTGAAGCTTTCTTT.

This rearrangement joins TRBV7-3 to TRBJ2-1; 12 nucleotides line up with TRBD2. The V gene's germline CDR1 is SGHTA and CDR2 FQGTGA. This CDR3 contains 17 residues. Unmatched junction bases numbered 8, after V lost 0 bases and J lost 8 bases. The CDR3, as DNA: TGTGCCAGCAGCTTAACGGTTGGGCTAGCGGGAGGGGATGAGCAGTTCTTC. Its translation: CASSLTVGLAGGDEQFF.

This clonotype was detected a few times. A read error may explain this, as a much larger clone is one base away. The rearrangement uses TRBV6-9 and TRBJ2-7; 10 bases line up with TRBD2. Per the germline V gene, CDR1 is MNHGY and CDR2 is SVAAGI. There are 18 residues in the CDR3. With V trimmed by 3 bases and J by 5 bases, 16 bases remained unmatched. The chain's CDR3 is CASSYLFPSGRVENEQYF. DNA for the CDR3: TGTGCCAGCAGTTACCTTTTCCCTAGCGGGAGAGTAGAGAACGAGCAGTACTTC.

The chain uses TRBV29-1 and TRBJ1-1, with D uncertain. Looked up from germline, CDR1 is SQVTM and CDR2 is ANQGSEA. The V and J ends lost 4 bases and 0 bases respectively, with 6 bases between them. CDR3 size: 12 residues. CDR3 DNA sequence: TGCAGCGTTGCACCGATGAACACTGAAGCTTTCTTT. Its protein is CSVAPMNTEAFF.

The chain combines TRBV16 with TRBJ2-4; no clear D gene. There are 16 residues in the CDR3. CDR1 KGHSY and CDR2 FQNENV come from the germline V gene. Deletions cut 4 bases from V and 0 bases from J, with 13 bases between. The chain's CDR3 is CASSRLSTLAKNIQYF. CDR3 nucleotides: TGTGCCAGCAGCCGCCTATCTACCCTAGCCAAAAACATTCAGTACTTC.

This clonotype was detected only a few times. The V and J genes are TRBV11-2 and TRBJ2-5; TRBD1 agrees at 7 bases. After removal of 0 bases from V and 5 bases from J, the junction contained 9 bases not matched to a gene. Germline lookup yields CDR1 SGHAT and CDR2 FQNNGV. The CDR3 totals 16 residues. The CDR3 coding sequence is TGTGCCAGCAGCTTAGAACTGACAAAGACAGGGGAGACCCAGTACTTC. Encoded protein: CASSLELTKTGETQYF.

This chain connects TRBV29-1 to TRBJ2-2, with D unresolved. This CDR3 has 12 residues. V dropped 6 bases and J dropped 5 bases, with 10 bases sitting between them. CDR1 is SQVTM, CDR2 ANQGSEA, per germline. CDR3 amino acids: CSVRRATGELFF. CDR3 DNA: TGCAGCGTCCGAAGGGCTACCGGGGAGCTGTTTTTT.

The V call is TRBV20-1, the J call TRBJ2-1; D not resolved. From germline, CDR1 is DFQATT and CDR2 SNEGSKA (reference sequence). This CDR3 is built from 13 residues. Between the trimmed V and J ends, which lost 3 bases and 1 base, there was a span of 7 bases. The CDR3 DNA reads TGCAGTGCTAGTTTAGTTTCCTACAATGAGCAGTTCTTC. It specifies CSASLVSYNEQFF.

This clonotype was counted only a few times. This sequence joins TRBV4-2 and TRBJ2-3; no clear D gene. The V and J ends lost 0 bases and 10 bases respectively, with 14 bases between them. Germline V gives CDR1 LGHNA, CDR2 YNFKEQ. CDR3 size: 14 residues. CDR3 nucleotides: TGTGCCAGCAGCCAAGACCCCAGCCAGGACGCGCAGTATTTT. This translates into CASSQDPSQDAQYF.

Many counts were recorded for this clonotype. The rearrangement joins TRBV7-2 to TRBJ2-5; 8 nucleotides line up with TRBD1. The V gene end was trimmed by 2 bases and the J gene end by 4 bases; junction bases not matched to a gene: 6. This CDR3 spans 15 amino acids. Germline V gene lookup returns CDR1 SGHTA and CDR2 FQGNSA. This chain's CDR3 is CASSLRDRGAETQYF. The CDR3 coding sequence is TGTGCCAGCAGCTTACGTGACAGGGGTGCAGAGACCCAGTACTTC.

This clonotype was observed at least ten times. The V gene is TRBV20-1, the J gene TRBJ2-1; 7 positions match TRBD2. The CDR3 consists of 16 residues. V lost 0 bases to trimming and J lost 0 bases; unmatched junction nucleotides: 5. Germline values: CDR1 DFQATT, CDR2 SNEGSKA (reference sequence). The CDR3 nucleotides are TGCAGTGCTAGAGATCTTGGCGGGAGCTCCTACAATGAGCAGTTCTTC. Residues: CSARDLGGSSYNEQFF.

This clonotype has a count of ten or more. The V call is TRBV7-2, the J call TRBJ2-1; 10 bases agree with TRBD2. J was trimmed by 7 bases and V by 5 bases; bases with no gene match: 17. The CDR3 runs to 18 residues. The germline V gene has CDR1 SGHTA and CDR2 FQGNSA. The CDR3 sequence: CASSPRSSGLAGVNEQFF. CDR3 nucleotide sequence: TGTGCCAGCAGCCCCCGGAGTTCTGGGCTAGCGGGAGTGAATGAGCAGTTCTTC.

This clonotype has at least ten counts. The chain joins TRBV2 to TRBJ1-1; D uncertain. Germline V gene data show CDR1 as SNHLY and CDR2 as FYNNEI. Trimming cost V 0 bases and J 7 bases, with 9 bases left between them. The CDR3 length is 13 residues. CDR3 sequence: CASSEAPRFEAFF. In nucleotides, the CDR3 is TGTGCCAGCAGTGAAGCTCCCAGATTTGAAGCTTTCTTT.

In its sample, this clonotype was seen a few times. This chain uses TRBV28 with TRBJ1-1; a weak D match, TRBD1 (6 bases). Germline lookup yields CDR1 MDHEN and CDR2 SYDVKM. This CDR3 has 12 residues. The CDR3 DNA reads as TGTGCGGGGGGGGGGCGGAACACTGAAGCTTTCTTT. Translating gives CAGGGRNTEAFF.

The sample holds many counts of this clonotype. V is TRBV7-2 and J is TRBJ2-3, with D tentatively TRBD1 (6 bases). CDR1 SGHTA and CDR2 FQGNSA come from the germline V gene. V dropped 3 bases and J dropped 5 bases, with 12 bases sitting between them. CDR3 size: 14 residues. The CDR3 region has the DNA TGTGCCAGCAGCTTTAGGGGACAAGGAGATACGCAGTATTTT. It is translated as CASSFRGQGDTQYF.

This clonotype appeared a few times. V gene TRBV3-1 combines with J gene TRBJ2-3; 7 bases are a match to TRBD1. From germline, CDR1 is LGHDT and CDR2 YNNKEL (reference sequence). The CDR3 runs to 13 residues. Trimming cost V 1 base and J 10 bases; bases outside gene matches: 5. In DNA form, the CDR3 reads TGTGCCAGCAGCCAAGGTCGACAGGGAGCGCAGTATTTT. Translation: CASSQGRQGAQYF.

V and J are TRBV19 and TRBJ1-1; D is uncertain. Germline V gene sequence: CDR1 LNHDA, CDR2 SQIVND (reference sequence). Deletions cut 6 bases from V and 3 bases from J, with 11 bases between. The length of the CDR3 is 13 residues. The CDR3 sequence is CASRPYIDTEAFF. Written as DNA, the CDR3 is TGTGCCAGTAGACCGTATATAGACACTGAAGCTTTCTTT.